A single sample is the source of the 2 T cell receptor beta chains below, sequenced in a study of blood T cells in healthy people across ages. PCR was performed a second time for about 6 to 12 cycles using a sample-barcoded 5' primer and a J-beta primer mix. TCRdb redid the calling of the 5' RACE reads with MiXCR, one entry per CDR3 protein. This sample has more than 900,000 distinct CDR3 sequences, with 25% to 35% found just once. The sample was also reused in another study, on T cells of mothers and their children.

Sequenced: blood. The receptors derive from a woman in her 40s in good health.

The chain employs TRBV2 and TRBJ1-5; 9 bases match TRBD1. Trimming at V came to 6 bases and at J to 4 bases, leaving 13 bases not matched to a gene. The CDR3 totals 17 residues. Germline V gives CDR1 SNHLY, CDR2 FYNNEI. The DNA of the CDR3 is TGTGCCAGCAGCTCATTGGGGTCGGACAGGGGAAATCAGCCCCAGCATTTT. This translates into CASSSLGSDRGNQPQHF.

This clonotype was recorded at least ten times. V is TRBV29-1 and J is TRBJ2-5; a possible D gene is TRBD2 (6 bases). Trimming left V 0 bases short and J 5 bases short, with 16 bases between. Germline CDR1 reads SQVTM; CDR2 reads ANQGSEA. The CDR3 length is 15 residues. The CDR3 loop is CSVEDWGLDGETQYF. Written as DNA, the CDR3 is TGCAGCGTTGAAGATTGGGGACTGGACGGGGAGACCCAGTACTTC.